These 20 T cell receptor beta chains came from one sample sequenced in a study of technical replicates of blood from a handful of donors. Profiled with immunoSEQ multiplex PCR; TCRdb holds only in-frame clones, not every one. The repertoire has about 97,000 clones, over 95% of them found once; the top ten carry 0.2% to 0.25%. Sample: T cells isolated from PBMCs. Source of these receptors: a human donor in good health.

This chain joins TRBV2 and TRBJ1-1; weak D call: TRBD1 (5 bases). Germline CDR1 is SNHLY and CDR2 is FYNNEI. With 5 bases removed from V and 0 bases from J, the gap between germline ends came to 7 bases. The CDR3 totals 13 residues. In DNA form, the CDR3 reads TGTGCCAGCAGTCCGGACATGAACACTGAAGCTTTCTTT. Protein sequence: CASSPDMNTEAFF.

This clone appeared once. The rearrangement links TRBV30 to TRBJ1-4, with 7 positions matching TRBD1. CDR1 GTSNPN and CDR2 SVGIG come from the germline V gene (reference sequence). This CDR3 region has 12 residues. J lost 4 bases, V lost 8 bases, and 4 bases had no gene match. The CDR3 nucleotides read TGTGCCCAGAACAGGGGTAATGAAAAACTGTTTTTT. Its protein is CAQNRGNEKLFF.

The genes are TRBV19 and TRBJ2-2, with 7 nucleotides matching TRBD1. Germline-derived CDR1 and CDR2 are LNHDA and SQIVND (reference sequence). The ends lost 6 bases at V and 6 bases at J; junction bases unmatched: 10. The CDR3 loop spans 15 amino acids. CDR3 amino acids: CASSYTGAIAGELFF. CDR3 coding DNA: TGTGCCAGTAGCTATACAGGGGCGATAGCCGGGGAGCTGTTTTTT. The full variable domain, in which reference TRBV19 and TRBJ2-2 provide the parts outside the CDR3, is DGGITQSPKYLFRKEGQNVTLSCEQNLNHDAMYWYRQDPGQGLRLIYYSQIVNDFQKGDIAEGYSVSREKKESFPLTVTSAQKNPTAFYLCASSYTGAIAGELFFGEGSRLTVL.

The gene calls are TRBV7-9 and TRBJ2-5, with 12 bases identical to TRBD2. Germline CDR1 SEHNR, CDR2 FQNEAQ (reference sequence). The V and J ends lost 5 bases and 5 bases, in that order; junction bases with no gene match: 12. The CDR3 covers 17 residues. Written as DNA, the CDR3 is TGTGCCAGCAGCCCCAGGGGACTAGCGGGCCCTTGGGAGACCCAGTACTTC. As protein: CASSPRGLAGPWETQYF.

The genes are TRBV5-1 and TRBJ2-1, with 7 bases fitting TRBD1. The CDR3 length is 15 residues. Germline values: CDR1 SGHRS, CDR2 YFSETQ. V lost 4 bases, J lost 5 bases, and 9 bases stayed unmatched. CDR3 bases: TGCGCCAGCAGCGTACCGGGACAGCCTAACAATGAGCAGTTCTTC. It specifies CASSVPGQPNNEQFF.

The chain employs TRBV5-8 and TRBJ1-5; TRBD1 matches 7 bases. Trimming took 0 bases from V and 0 from J; bases not matched to a gene: 3. Germline CDR1 reads SGHTS; CDR2 reads YDEGEE. The CDR3 has 16 amino acids. For the CDR3, the DNA is TGTGCCAGCAGCTTGGTTGGGACAGATAGCAATCAGCCCCAGCATTTT. Protein: CASSLVGTDSNQPQHF. Looking up the rest from reference TRBV5-8 and TRBJ1-5 gives the full variable domain: EAGVTQSPTHLIKTRGQQATLRCSPISGHTSVYWYQQALGLGLQFLLWYDEGEERNRGNFPPRFSGRQFPNYSSELNVNALELEDSALYLCASSLVGTDSNQPQHFGDGTRLSIL.

This rearrangement joins TRBV11-2 to TRBJ2-7; 10 bases map to TRBD1. The CDR3 is 16 amino acids. Germline V gene data show CDR1 as SGHAT and CDR2 as FQNNGV. The V and J ends lost 4 bases and 1 base, in that order; junction bases with no gene match: 7. The CDR3: CASSSRDRGYSYEQYF. The CDR3 nucleotides read TGTGCCAGCAGCTCCCGGGACAGGGGCTATTCCTACGAGCAGTACTTC.

The chain uses TRBV19 and TRBJ1-5; 7 bases line up with TRBD1. With 7 bases clipped from V and 0 bases from J, the junction kept 12 bases outside the gene matches. CDR3 size: 17 residues. Germline values: CDR1 LNHDA, CDR2 SQIVND (reference sequence). The CDR3 sequence: CASMYNFGQVSNQPQHF. The CDR3 coding sequence is TGTGCCAGTATGTACAACTTTGGACAGGTTAGCAATCAGCCCCAGCATTTT.

The chain couples TRBV27 to TRBJ1-1; perhaps TRBD1 as D (5 bases). V lost 4 bases to trimming and J lost 4 bases, with 13 bases between them. The CDR3 runs to 14 residues. Germline CDR1 and CDR2: MNHEY and SMNVEV (reference sequence). DNA for the CDR3: TGTGCCAGCAGTTACGCGGGCGGGGCCACTGAAGCTTTCTTT. This codes for CASSYAGGATEAFF.

The rearrangement uses TRBV5-6 and TRBJ2-1, with 8 bases aligning to TRBD2. The CDR3 runs 16 residues. CDR1 is SGHDT and CDR2 is YYEEEE in the germline V gene. The trim removed 5 bases at V and 2 bases at J, leaving 9 bases unmatched. The CDR3 DNA sequence: TGTGCCAGCAGTAATTTAGCGGGGCCCCCCTACAATGAGCAGTTCTTC. It yields the protein CASSNLAGPPYNEQFF.

This sequence joins TRBV4-1 and TRBJ2-1; D possibly corresponds to TRBD2 (5 bases). CDR1 and CDR2 (germline): MGHRA, YSYEKL. The CDR3 has 20 amino acids. V was shortened by 1 base and J by 4 bases, with 26 bases between the two germline ends. In DNA, the CDR3 is TGCGCCAGCAGCCAAGGAGGGTTTGCTAGCCACCCCTATGCATACAATGAGCAGTTCTTC. It is translated as CASSQGGFASHPYAYNEQFF.

This clone has only one observation. The chain uses TRBV27 and TRBJ1-1, with a possible D match to TRBD1 (5 bases). The CDR3 has 14 amino acids. Per the germline V gene, CDR1 is MNHEY and CDR2 is SMNVEV (reference sequence). Trimming took off 0 bases at V and 7 bases at J, with 12 bases between the two ends. The CDR3 loop is CASSLSEGHLEAFF. CDR3 DNA: TGTGCCAGCAGTTTATCGGAAGGACACCTTGAAGCTTTCTTT.

This chain joins TRBV7-8 and TRBJ2-2; 13 nucleotides align to TRBD2. J was trimmed by 4 bases and V by 5 bases; bases with no gene match: 13. Germline V gene sequence: CDR1 SGHVS, CDR2 FQNEAQ. The CDR3 totals 19 residues. Here the CDR3 reads CASSPNALGTSGVTGELFF. Written as DNA, the CDR3 is TGTGCCAGCAGCCCCAACGCGCTGGGGACTAGCGGGGTCACCGGGGAGCTGTTTTTT.

V gene TRBV10-3 combines with J gene TRBJ2-2, with TRBD1 as a possible D gene (8 bases). The germline CDR1 and CDR2 sequences are ENHRY and SYGVKD. The CDR3 has 17 residues. V lost 3 bases to trimming and J lost 4 bases, with 18 bases between them. CDR3 bases: TGTGCCATCAGTGACCCCGGTTACAGGGGGGGCACCGGGGAGCTGTTTTTT. This translates into CAISDPGYRGGTGELFF.

The CDR3 DNA reads TGTGCCAGCAGCGCAAGGACTAGCGGAGGCAGAGAGACCCAGTACTTC. Translation gives CASSARTSGGRETQYF. V is TRBV21-1 and J is TRBJ2-5; the table gives TRBD2 as D, unverified against the DNA. TRBV21-1 is annotated as a pseudogene. This CDR3 comprises 16 residues.

The rearrangement uses TRBV5-1 and TRBJ1-4; D is possibly TRBD1 (5 bases). Germline CDR1 and CDR2: SGHRS and YFSETQ. The CDR3 runs to 14 residues. The germline V and J ends were trimmed by 1 base and 5 bases, with 9 bases remaining between them. CDR3 bases: TGCGCCAGCAGCTTGATGGGGGGGAATGAAAAACTGTTTTTT. This gives the protein CASSLMGGNEKLFF.

The DNA for the CDR3 is TGCGCCAGCAGCCAAAACAGAGAAAACATTCAGTACTTC. Its protein is CASSQNRENIQYF. The V and J genes are TRBV4-1 and TRBJ2-4; the D is unclear. CDR1 is MGHRA, CDR2 YSYEKL, per germline. The length of the CDR3 is 13 residues. V lost 2 bases to trimming and J lost 5 bases, with 7 bases between them.

The rearrangement uses TRBV2 and TRBJ2-1; 8 positions match TRBD1. Germline V gives CDR1 SNHLY, CDR2 FYNNEI. The CDR3 consists of 14 residues. Trimming took 8 bases from V and 7 from J; bases not matched to a gene: 10. The CDR3 sequence: CASDQTGAVNEQFF. CDR3 nucleotides: TGTGCCAGCGACCAGACAGGGGCGGTTAATGAGCAGTTCTTC.

The V gene is TRBV6-5, the J gene TRBJ2-5, with D hard to call. The CDR3 covers 11 residues. V was clipped by 6 bases and J by 2 bases, with 4 bases between them. Germline V gene data show CDR1 as MNHEY and CDR2 as SVGAGI. The CDR3: CASRRQETQYF. CDR3 in DNA: TGTGCCAGCAGACGGCAAGAGACCCAGTACTTC.

This clone came up once. V and J are TRBV28 and TRBJ2-7; TRBD1 aligns across 10 bases. The CDR3 is 15 residues long. The V gene end was trimmed by 6 bases and the J gene end by 5 bases; junction bases not matched to a gene: 10. Per the germline V gene, CDR1 is MDHEN and CDR2 is SYDVKM. The CDR3 bases are TGTGCCAGCAGCAGTCTCGGACAGGGGGACGACGAGCAGTACTTC. This encodes CASSSLGQGDDEQYF.